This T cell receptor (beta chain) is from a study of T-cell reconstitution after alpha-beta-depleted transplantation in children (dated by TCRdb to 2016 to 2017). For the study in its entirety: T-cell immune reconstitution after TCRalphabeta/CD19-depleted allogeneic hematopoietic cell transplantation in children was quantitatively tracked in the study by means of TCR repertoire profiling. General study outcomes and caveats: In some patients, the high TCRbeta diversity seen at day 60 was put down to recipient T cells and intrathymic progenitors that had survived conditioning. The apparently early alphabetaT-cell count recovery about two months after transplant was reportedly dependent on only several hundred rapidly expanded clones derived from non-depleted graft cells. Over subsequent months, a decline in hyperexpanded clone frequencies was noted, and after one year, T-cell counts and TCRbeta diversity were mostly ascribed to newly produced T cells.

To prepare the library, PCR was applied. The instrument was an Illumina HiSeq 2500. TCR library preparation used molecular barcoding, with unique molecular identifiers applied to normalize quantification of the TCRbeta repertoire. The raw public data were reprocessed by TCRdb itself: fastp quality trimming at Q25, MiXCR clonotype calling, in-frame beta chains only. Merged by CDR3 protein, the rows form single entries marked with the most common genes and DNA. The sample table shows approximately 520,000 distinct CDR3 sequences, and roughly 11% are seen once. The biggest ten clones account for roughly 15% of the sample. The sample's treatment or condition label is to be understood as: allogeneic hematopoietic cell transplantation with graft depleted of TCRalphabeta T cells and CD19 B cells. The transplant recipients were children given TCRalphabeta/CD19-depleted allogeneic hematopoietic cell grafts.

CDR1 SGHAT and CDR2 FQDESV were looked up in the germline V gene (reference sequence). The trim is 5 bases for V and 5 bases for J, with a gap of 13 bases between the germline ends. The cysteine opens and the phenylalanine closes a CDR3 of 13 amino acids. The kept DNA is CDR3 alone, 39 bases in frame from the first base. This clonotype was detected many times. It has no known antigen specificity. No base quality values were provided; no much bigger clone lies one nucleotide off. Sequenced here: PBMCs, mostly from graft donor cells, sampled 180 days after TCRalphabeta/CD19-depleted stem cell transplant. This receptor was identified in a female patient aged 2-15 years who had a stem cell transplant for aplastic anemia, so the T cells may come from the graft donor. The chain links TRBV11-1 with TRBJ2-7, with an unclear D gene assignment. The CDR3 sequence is CASSPLLVDEQYF. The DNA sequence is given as TGTGCCAGCAGCCCCCTGCTAGTCGACGAGCAGTACTTC.